The 24 T cell receptor beta chains given below trace back to one sample, sequenced in a study of neurological immune-mediated disorders. TCRdb processed the 5' RACE reads anew with MiXCR; each CDR3 protein has one entry. The data contain tens of thousands of distinct CDR3 sequences, roughly a tenth of them seen just once; the ten biggest clones take up 9.5% to 10%. Time point in this sample: longitudinal time-point 1 (baseline). The sequenced sample was PBMCs. The receptors here all came from a young man in good health.

This clonotype has a count of ten or more. This chain uses TRBV29-1 with TRBJ1-1; 8 bases map to TRBD1. The V gene's germline CDR1 is SQVTM and CDR2 ANQGSEA. The V segment lost 4 bases and the J segment 4 bases; nucleotides outside the gene matches: 2. CDR3 length: 12 amino acids. The CDR3 spells CSVVGTGTEAFF. CDR3 bases: TGCAGCGTTGTTGGGACAGGCACTGAAGCTTTCTTT.

This rearrangement joins TRBV5-1 to TRBJ1-3, with 7 bases that match TRBD1. Trimming removed 5 bases from V and 0 bases from J; junction bases left unmatched: 5. Germline V gene sequence: CDR1 SGHRS, CDR2 YFSETQ. This CDR3 contains 15 residues. Here the CDR3 reads CASSSGQASGNTIYF. The CDR3 bases are TGCGCCAGCAGTTCCGGACAGGCCTCTGGAAACACCATATATTTT.

This clonotype has more than one count but fewer than ten. This chain joins TRBV12-3 or TRBV12-4 and TRBJ1-4; 7 nucleotides agree with TRBD1. Trimming cost V 7 bases and J 2 bases; bases outside gene matches: 10. The CDR3 is 16 residues long. The CDR3 sequence is CASKGGISTTNEKLFF. The CDR3 DNA sequence: TGTGCCAGCAAAGGGGGCATCTCTACTACTAATGAAAAACTGTTTTTT.

At least ten counts were recorded for this clonotype. The chain employs TRBV4-2 and TRBJ1-2; 7 nucleotides agree with TRBD1. The CDR3 length is 15 residues. V shed 0 bases and J 3 bases; nucleotides not matched to a gene: 4. Germline V gives CDR1 LGHNA, CDR2 YNFKEQ. In DNA, the CDR3 is TGTGCCAGCAGCCAAGAGGGACAGCGTCACTATGGCTACACCTTC. Amino acids: CASSQEGQRHYGYTF.

This clonotype has just a few counts. The rearrangement uses TRBV20-1 and TRBJ2-2; D is perhaps TRBD2 (6 bases). Deletions cut 1 base from V and 0 bases from J, with 9 bases between. The CDR3 contains 15 residues. Germline assignment: CDR1 DFQATT and CDR2 SNEGSKA (reference sequence). CDR3 in DNA: TGCAGTGCTAGAGTGGCGGGACCGAACACCGGGGAGCTGTTTTTT. It is translated as CSARVAGPNTGELFF.

The table lists this clonotype with many counts. The chain uses TRBV9 and TRBJ2-1; 7 bases map to TRBD2. The junction had 8 bases not matched to a gene; V was cut back by 3 bases and J by 5 bases. CDR3 length: 15 residues. The germline V gene has CDR1 SGDLS and CDR2 YYNGEE. CDR3 amino acids: CASSAEAGVNNEQFF. The CDR3 DNA is TGTGCCAGCAGCGCCGAGGCGGGAGTCAACAATGAGCAGTTCTTC.

This clonotype was recorded at least ten times. The chain couples TRBV10-2 to TRBJ2-7; D is ambiguous. The CDR3 covers 13 residues. The V and J ends lost 2 bases and 2 bases respectively, with 7 bases between them. Germline CDR1 is WSHSY and CDR2 is SAAADI. CDR3 coding DNA: TGCGCCAGCAGTGAGACAGCTACCTACGAGCAGTACTTC. Its translation: CASSETATYEQYF.

Many counts were recorded for this clonotype. This chain joins TRBV7-9 and TRBJ2-7, with D maybe TRBD1 (5 bases). V was trimmed by 1 base and J by 1 base, leaving 8 bases between them. Germline lookup yields CDR1 SEHNR and CDR2 FQNEAQ (reference sequence). The CDR3 is 14 amino acids. The CDR3 nucleotides are TGTGCCAGCAGCTTAGTTCAGGGATCCTACGAGCAGTACTTC. This gives the protein CASSLVQGSYEQYF.

This clonotype was picked up many times. The chain has TRBV5-1 and TRBJ2-1, with 11 bases matching TRBD2. CDR1 and CDR2 (germline): SGHRS, YFSETQ. With V trimmed by 5 bases and J by 6 bases, 7 bases remained unmatched. The length of the CDR3 is 15 residues. The CDR3 loop is CASSLLAGGANEQFF. CDR3 DNA sequence: TGCGCCAGCAGTTTGCTAGCGGGAGGTGCCAATGAGCAGTTCTTC.

This clonotype has ten or more counts. This chain uses TRBV6-6 with TRBJ2-1, with 8 positions matching TRBD2. Trimming at V came to 11 bases and at J to 4 bases, leaving 10 bases not matched to a gene. Germline values: CDR1 MNHNY, CDR2 SVGAGI (reference sequence). This CDR3 comprises 14 residues. The CDR3 sequence: CAAGGAGNYNEQFF. DNA for the CDR3: TGTGCCGCGGGGGGAGCGGGCAATTACAATGAGCAGTTCTTC.

Regarding this clonotype: A much larger clone differs from this one at a single base, so this may be a read error. This chain uses TRBV3-1 with TRBJ1-4; maybe TRBD1 (6 bases). Trimming left V 4 bases short and J 11 bases short, with 17 bases between. Germline lookup yields CDR1 LGHDT and CDR2 YNNKEL (reference sequence). The CDR3 totals 14 residues. CDR3 loop: CASSLEGGISKLFF. The CDR3 DNA sequence: TGTGCCAGCAGCCTAGAGGGGGGCATCTCCAAACTGTTTTTT.

Many counts were recorded for this clonotype. The V call is TRBV29-1, the J call TRBJ2-5; D not resolved. V was trimmed by 7 bases and J by 5 bases, leaving 11 bases between them. CDR1 is SQVTM and CDR2 is ANQGSEA in the germline V gene. The CDR3 is 11 amino acids. The CDR3 sequence is CSEILGETQYF. Here the CDR3 DNA reads TGCAGCGAGATTCTGGGGGAGACCCAGTACTTC.

This clonotype was recorded at least ten times. The chain couples TRBV27 to TRBJ2-3; 7 nucleotides match TRBD1. The germline V gene has CDR1 MNHEY and CDR2 SMNVEV (reference sequence). This CDR3 comprises 15 residues. Unmatched junction bases numbered 9, after V lost 5 bases and J lost 4 bases. The DNA of the CDR3 is TGTGCCAGCAGTCCCTGGGCAGGGGGAGCAGATACGCAGTATTTT. It is translated as CASSPWAGGADTQYF.

This clonotype was detected many times. This chain joins TRBV10-3 and TRBJ2-1, with D possibly being TRBD1 (6 bases). The germline V gene encodes CDR1 ENHRY and CDR2 SYGVKD. This CDR3 has 15 residues. The V gene lost 0 bases and the J gene lost 5 bases, with 11 bases spanning the gap. The CDR3 DNA follows: TGTGCCATCAGTGAGTCTGACAGGCTCGACAATGAGCAGTTCTTC. Amino acids: CAISESDRLDNEQFF.

This clonotype was observed at least ten times. The chain combines TRBV2 with TRBJ1-4; D possibly corresponds to TRBD1 (5 bases). Germline V lookup: CDR1 SNHLY, CDR2 FYNNEI. This CDR3 spans 16 amino acids. V shed 4 bases and J shed 3 bases, with 15 bases lying between them. In DNA form, the CDR3 reads TGTGCCAGCAGTGGCCGGGACCTAAATCCTAATGAAAAACTGTTTTTT. This gives the protein CASSGRDLNPNEKLFF.

This chain joins TRBV6-6 and TRBJ2-7; TRBD2 might be the D (5 bases). V was clipped by 2 bases and J by 7 bases, with 9 bases between them. This CDR3 has 12 amino acids. Germline CDR1 MNHNY, CDR2 SVGAGI (reference sequence). CDR3 bases: TGTGCCAGCAGTTACCCCAGCGGAGAGCAGTACTTC. Translating it yields CASSYPSGEQYF.

The V gene is TRBV9, the J gene TRBJ2-1; 11 nucleotides match TRBD2. There are 16 residues in the CDR3. Germline V lookup: CDR1 SGDLS, CDR2 YYNGEE. V trimming: 4 bases; J trimming: 7 bases; junction bases outside the gene matches: 10. CDR3 coding DNA: TGTGCCAGCAGCCTCATTAGCGGGAGGGCCGAGAATGAGCAGTTCTTC. Its protein is CASSLISGRAENEQFF.

This clonotype was picked up many times. The chain recombines TRBV20-1 with TRBJ2-1; TRBD1 aligns across 7 bases. Germline CDR1 reads DFQATT; CDR2 reads SNEGSKA (reference sequence). There are 13 residues in the CDR3. The trim removed 8 bases at V and 4 bases at J, leaving 8 bases unmatched. The CDR3 region is CSTRQGPYNEQFF. CDR3 nucleotide sequence: TGCAGTACAAGACAGGGACCTTACAATGAGCAGTTCTTC.

At least ten counts were recorded for this clonotype. The chain recombines TRBV6-2 or TRBV6-3 with TRBJ1-5, with a possible D match to TRBD1 (6 bases). The CDR3 is 17 amino acids. CDR1 is MNHEY, CDR2 SVGEGT, per germline. The germline V and J ends were trimmed by 0 bases and 4 bases, with 16 bases remaining between them. CDR3 sequence: CASSYSILGQRNQPQHF. The CDR3 bases are TGTGCCAGCAGTTACTCGATACTCGGACAGAGGAATCAGCCCCAGCATTTT.

This clonotype was found many times. V is TRBV5-1 and J is TRBJ2-3, with D perhaps matching TRBD1 (6 bases). Germline-derived CDR1 and CDR2 are SGHRS and YFSETQ. Trimming took off 4 bases at V and 3 bases at J, with 21 bases between the two ends. CDR3 length equals 17 residues. The CDR3 loop is CASSLIPTGIRTDTQYF. The CDR3 DNA reads as TGCGCCAGCAGCCTCATACCTACAGGGATTAGGACAGATACGCAGTATTTT. Supplemented by reference TRBV5-1 and TRBJ2-3, the full variable domain reads KAGVTQTPRYLIKTRGQQVTLSCSPISGHRSVSWYQQTPGQGLQFLFEYFSETQRNKGNFPGRFSGRQFSNSRSEMNVSTLELGDSALYLCASSLIPTGIRTDTQYFGPGTRLTVL.

Worth noting for this clonotype: The DNA is omitted, as the CDR3 cannot be located on it reliably, and the CDR3 follows TCRdb's listing. J is TRBJ2-3 and V is TRBV12-3 or TRBV12-4; the listed D gene, TRBD2, was not tested against the DNA. The CDR3 is 22 residues long, ends included. The CDR3 is CASSLQGPYEQYFGPGTDTQYF.

Many counts were recorded for this clonotype. The chain couples TRBV28 to TRBJ2-7; possible D gene TRBD2, 5 bases. Germline V gives CDR1 MDHEN, CDR2 SYDVKM. This CDR3 spans 14 amino acids. The V gene lost 3 bases and the J gene lost 0 bases, with 9 bases spanning the gap. The CDR3 is CASSFHGNSYEQYF. For the CDR3, the DNA is TGTGCCAGCAGTTTCCACGGGAACTCCTACGAGCAGTACTTC.

There are many counts of this clonotype. The chain employs TRBV29-1 and TRBJ2-7, with D perhaps matching TRBD1 or TRBD2 (5 bases each). The CDR3 is made up of 14 amino acids. V gave up 2 bases and J gave up 2 bases, with 13 bases separating them. CDR1 and CDR2 (germline): SQVTM, ANQGSEA. CDR3 nucleotide sequence: TGCAGCGTTGAATACGGGACGGAACCCTACGAGCAGTACTTC. This translates into CSVEYGTEPYEQYF.

This clonotype was seen repeatedly, ten times or more. The V gene is TRBV24-1, the J gene TRBJ1-6, with a weak D call TRBD1 (5 bases). This CDR3 region has 16 residues. From germline, CDR1 is KGHDR and CDR2 SFDVKD. The germline V and J ends were trimmed by 2 bases and 7 bases, with 14 bases remaining between them. CDR3 amino acids: CATSDSRDGNNSPLHF. In nucleotides, the CDR3 is TGTGCCACCAGTGATTCGAGGGACGGGAACAATTCACCCCTCCACTTT.